Ten or more counts support the clone carrying this TCR beta chain. Its antigen is currently unknown. The read ends 3 residues early relative to the CDR3; the germline J gene fills the gap. This sample includes further DNA sequences coding for the same CDR3. This record belongs to a study of T cell clonality in common variable immunodeficiency. Measured with immunoSEQ multiplex PCR; TCRdb has only the in-frame clones, and not every one. The sample has about 43,000 clones, none seen only once. Study-wide results and limits: In common variable immunodeficiency, TCR beta chains reportedly carried fewer deletions and N-nucleotide insertions.

Germline V lookup: CDR1 LNHDA, CDR2 SQIVND (reference sequence). The CDR3 is 13 residues long. V lost 5 bases to trimming and J lost 1 base, with 8 bases between them. The TCR comes from a person between 18 and 75 years old in good health. Sequencing was carried out using peripheral blood mononuclear cells. The genes are TRBV19 and TRBJ1-1; no reliable D call. The CDR3 sequence is CASSLAGNTEAFF. CDR3 DNA, as far as it was read: TGTGCCAGTAGTTTGGCGGGGAACACTGAA.